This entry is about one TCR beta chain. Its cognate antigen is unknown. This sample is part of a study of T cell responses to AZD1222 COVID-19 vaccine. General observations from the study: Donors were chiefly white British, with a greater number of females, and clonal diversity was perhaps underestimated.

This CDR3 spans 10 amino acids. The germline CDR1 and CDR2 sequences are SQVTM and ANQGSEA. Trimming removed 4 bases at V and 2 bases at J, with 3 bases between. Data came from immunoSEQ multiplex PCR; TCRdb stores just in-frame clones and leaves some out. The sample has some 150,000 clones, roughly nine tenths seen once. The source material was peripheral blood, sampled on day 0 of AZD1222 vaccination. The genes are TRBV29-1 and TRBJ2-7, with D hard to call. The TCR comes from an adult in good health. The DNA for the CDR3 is TGCAGCGTTGGGGCCTACGAGCAGTACTTC. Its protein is CSVGAYEQYF.